This entry describes one T cell receptor beta chain. With 8 bases clipped from V and 11 bases from J, the junction kept 17 bases outside the gene matches. Germline V lookup: CDR1 MGHDK, CDR2 SYGVNS. The CDR3 has 14 amino acids. This entry is derived from a study of shared T cell receptors in the human thymus. The repertoire was sequenced with immunoSEQ multiplex PCR; TCRdb's copy has only in-frame clones and lacks some. Of approximately 660,000 clones listed, more than 75% are singletons. The sample was also reused in another study, on human thymus T cells. That work contributes: Thymic and blood repertoires seemed to favor certain V and J genes. Related research examined unrelated individuals and reported that their thymic repertoires overlapped highly.

Input material: thymocytes. This receptor was taken from a boy in the first two years of life with a congenital heart defect. V and J are TRBV25-1 and TRBJ1-1; TRBD1 aligns across 7 bases. CDR3 bases: TGTGCCAGCGAGGGGTCAGGGGGTCAAACAAGGGCTTTCTTT. The encoded protein is CASEGSGGQTRAFF.